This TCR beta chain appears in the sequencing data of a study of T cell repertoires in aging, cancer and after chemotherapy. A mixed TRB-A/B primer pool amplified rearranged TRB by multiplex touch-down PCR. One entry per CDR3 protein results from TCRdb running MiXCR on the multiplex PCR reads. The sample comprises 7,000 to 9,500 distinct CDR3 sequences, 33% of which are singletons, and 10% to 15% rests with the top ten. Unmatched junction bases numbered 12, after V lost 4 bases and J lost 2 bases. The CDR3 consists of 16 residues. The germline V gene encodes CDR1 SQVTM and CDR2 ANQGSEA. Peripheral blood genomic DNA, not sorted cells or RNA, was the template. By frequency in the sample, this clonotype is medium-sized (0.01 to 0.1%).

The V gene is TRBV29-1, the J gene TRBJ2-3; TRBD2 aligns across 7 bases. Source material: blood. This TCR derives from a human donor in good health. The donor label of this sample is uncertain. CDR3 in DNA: TGCAGCGTTGGGTACGGGAGGCGGGGGTACACAGATACGCAGTATTTT. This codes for CSVGYGRRGYTDTQYF.